The 26 T cell receptor beta chains below come from one sample, sequenced in a study of blood T cell repertoires in COVID-19. Sequenced by immunoSEQ multiplex PCR; TCRdb stores in-frame clones only, minus some. The sample holds 250,000 to 300,000 clones, about nine tenths seen once. The sample taken for sequencing was peripheral blood. All receptors come from a woman aged 60 to 75 with acute or convalescent COVID-19.

This chain links TRBV27 with TRBJ2-2; TRBD1 agrees at 8 bases. This CDR3 has 16 amino acids. Germline values: CDR1 MNHEY, CDR2 SMNVEV (reference sequence). V lost 7 bases, J lost 3 bases, and 10 bases stayed unmatched. Here the CDR3 DNA reads TGTGCCAGCAAAAGGGGCAGGGGGCAGGACACCGGGGAGCTGTTTTTT. It encodes CASKRGRGQDTGELFF.

The V call is TRBV29-1, the J call TRBJ1-4; 7 bases are a match to TRBD1. The CDR3 loop spans 14 amino acids. The germline V gene encodes CDR1 SQVTM and CDR2 ANQGSEA. The junction had 7 bases not matched to a gene; V was cut back by 5 bases and J by 4 bases. This CDR3 is CSVLSDRDNEKLFF. DNA of the CDR3: TGCAGCGTTCTCTCCGACAGGGATAATGAAAAACTGTTTTTT.

The chain recombines TRBV28 with TRBJ2-5; tentative D call: TRBD1 (6 bases). This CDR3 has 15 amino acids. Germline CDR1 and CDR2: MDHEN and SYDVKM. V shed 3 bases and J shed 2 bases, with 13 bases lying between them. CDR3: CASSFPWTAQETQYF. The CDR3 DNA reads as TGTGCCAGCAGTTTCCCCTGGACAGCACAAGAGACCCAGTACTTC.

The gene calls are TRBV7-2 and TRBJ1-6, with 8 positions matching TRBD1. In germline, CDR1 is SGHTA, CDR2 FQGNSA. V dropped 4 bases and J dropped 7; count of bases not matched to a gene: 6. The CDR3 consists of 15 residues. The CDR3, as DNA: TGTGCCAGCAGCTCCCCGACAGGGGTGAATTCACCCCTCCACTTT. Translating it yields CASSSPTGVNSPLHF. The full variable domain, with the rest looked up from reference TRBV7-2 and TRBJ1-6, is GAGVSQSPSNKVTEKGKDVELRCDPISGHTALYWYRQSLGQGLEFLIYFQGNSAPDKSGLPSDRFSAERTGGSVSTLTIQRTQQEDSAVYLCASSSPTGVNSPLHFGNGTRLTVT.

V gene TRBV7-9 combines with J gene TRBJ1-2; D possibly corresponds to TRBD1 (5 bases). Trimming took off 3 bases at V and 5 bases at J, with 13 bases between the two ends. The CDR3 is 14 residues long. CDR1 and CDR2 (germline): SEHNR, FQNEAQ (reference sequence). The CDR3 loop is CASSLGTDWYGYTF. The CDR3 DNA reads TGTGCCAGCAGCTTGGGGACTGACTGGTATGGCTACACCTTC.

V is TRBV9 and J is TRBJ2-1; the match to TRBD2 covers 9 bases. J gave up 10 bases and V 0 bases, and 11 bases lay outside the gene matches. The CDR3 is 16 residues long. Germline CDR1 reads SGDLS; CDR2 reads YYNGEE. CDR3 region: CASSVGAREGWGEQFF. In nucleotides, the CDR3 is TGTGCCAGCAGCGTAGGGGCGCGGGAGGGCTGGGGGGAGCAGTTCTTC. The whole variable domain, filled in from reference TRBV9 and TRBJ2-1, reads DSGVTQTPKHLITATGQRVTLRCSPRSGDLSVYWYQQSLDQGLQFLIQYYNGEERAKGNILERFSAQQFPDLHSELNLSSLELGDSALYFCASSVGAREGWGEQFFGPGTRLTVL.

This clone was counted a single time. The chain carries TRBV6-5 and TRBJ1-2; maybe TRBD1 (6 bases). This CDR3 is built from 15 residues. Germline V gene sequence: CDR1 MNHEY, CDR2 SVGAGI. Trimming removed 1 base at V and 2 bases at J, with 11 bases between. CDR3 DNA sequence: TGTGCCAGCAGTTACTTTCTAACAGGGAACTATGGCTACACCTTC. Protein product: CASSYFLTGNYGYTF.

The CDR3 loop reads CASSPKPVPTVGSPLHF. The CDR3 bases are TGTGCCAGCAGCCCCAAGCCAGTCCCGACAGTAGGCTCACCCCTCCACTTT. This chain joins TRBV4-2 and TRBJ1-6; tentative D call: TRBD1 (5 bases). Germline CDR1 LGHNA, CDR2 YNFKEQ. Trimming pared 4 bases from V and 10 bases from J, leaving 23 bases between. CDR3 length: 17 amino acids.

The sample holds many counts of this clone. The V gene is TRBV28, the J gene TRBJ2-7; 7 bases agree with TRBD1. The V gene end was trimmed by 1 base and the J gene end by 5 bases; junction bases not matched to a gene: 5. Germline V gene data show CDR1 as MDHEN and CDR2 as SYDVKM. The CDR3 runs 14 residues. This CDR3 is CASSLFGQVHEQYF. CDR3 bases: TGTGCCAGCAGTTTATTCGGACAGGTTCACGAGCAGTACTTC.

Remarks on this clone: The sample holds other DNA sequences that translate to the same CDR3. This chain links TRBV5-1 with TRBJ2-2, with D uncertain. The CDR3 consists of 14 residues. In germline, CDR1 is SGHRS, CDR2 YFSETQ. The V end lost 0 bases, the J end lost 1 base, and 4 bases lay between the germline ends. Here the CDR3 DNA reads TGCGCCAGCAGCTTGGCCCTGAACACCGGGGAGCTGTTTTTT. This encodes CASSLALNTGELFF.

The chain carries TRBV6-5 and TRBJ1-2; the D gene is possibly TRBD1 (5 bases). The CDR3 covers 14 residues. Trimming left V 6 bases short and J 1 base short, with 12 bases between. Per germline, CDR1 MNHEY and CDR2 SVGAGI. DNA for the CDR3: TGTGCCAGCAGACCGACGGGACTTAACTATGGCTACACCTTC. Its protein is CASRPTGLNYGYTF.

The table lists this clone with a few counts. The CDR3 loop is CAIRRGGSIETQYF. The CDR3 DNA is TGTGCCATCAGGCGGGGCGGGAGTATAGAGACCCAGTACTTC. V usage is TRBV10-3 and J usage is TRBJ2-5; 7 bases line up with TRBD2. V gave up 6 bases and J gave up 4 bases; unmatched junction bases: 8. This CDR3 has 14 amino acids. CDR1 ENHRY and CDR2 SYGVKD come from the germline V gene.

The chain carries TRBV24-1 and TRBJ1-2, with D possibly matching TRBD1 (6 bases). Trimming left V 2 bases short and J 1 base short, with 16 bases between. This CDR3 has 17 residues. Germline V gives CDR1 KGHDR, CDR2 SFDVKD. The CDR3 nucleotides are TGTGCCACCAGTGATTCCGGACTGGGACAACATAACTATGGCTACACCTTC. It specifies CATSDSGLGQHNYGYTF.

V is TRBV7-2 and J is TRBJ1-4, with TRBD1 matching over 8 bases. V shed 3 bases, J shed 4 bases, and the junction held 4 bases outside the gene matches. This CDR3 has 15 amino acids. Germline V gene lookup returns CDR1 SGHTA and CDR2 FQGNSA. The CDR3 DNA is TGTGCCAGCAGCTTCTGGACAGGGTTTAATGAAAAACTGTTTTTT. Its translation: CASSFWTGFNEKLFF.

Notes on this clone: The junction shows a germline mismatch at one end, possibly a read error. V gene TRBV9 combines with J gene TRBJ1-6, with 7 positions matching TRBD1. The CDR3 spans 15 residues. Germline-derived CDR1 and CDR2 are SGDLS and YYNGEE. As DNA, the CDR3 is TGTGCCAGCAGCCCTAGGACAGGAGGTAATTCACCCTTCCACTTT. This encodes CASSPRTGGNSPFHF.

The CDR3 region has the DNA TGTGCCAGCAGTAGCTTCAGGGGGAACAATCAGCCCCAGCATTTT. The encoded protein is CASSSFRGNNQPQHF. The chain joins TRBV6-5 to TRBJ1-5; 7 bases fit TRBD1. The J segment lost 3 bases and the V segment lost 5 bases, leaving 7 bases of the junction unmatched. The CDR3 consists of 15 residues. Germline V gene sequence: CDR1 MNHEY, CDR2 SVGAGI.

The V and J genes are TRBV15 and TRBJ2-7; D is perhaps TRBD2 (6 bases). The CDR3 sequence is 14 residues long. Germline lookup yields CDR1 LNHNV and CDR2 YYDKDF (reference sequence). V was shortened by 0 bases and J by 5 bases, with 11 bases between the two germline ends. CDR3 DNA sequence: TGTGCCACCAGCAGAGAGGCGGGGCATCACGAGCAGTACTTC. This codes for CATSREAGHHEQYF.

J is TRBJ2-1 and V is TRBV29-1, with TRBD1 identical over 7 bases. Germline values: CDR1 SQVTM, CDR2 ANQGSEA. The CDR3 consists of 12 residues. CDR3 sequence reads: CRVGQAYNEQFF. The CDR3 nucleotides are TGCAGGGTCGGACAGGCCTACAATGAGCAGTTCTTC.

The sample holds a few counts of this clone. The chain employs TRBV11-1 and TRBJ1-1; 9 positions match TRBD1. CDR1 is SGHAT, CDR2 FQDESV, per germline (reference sequence). J gave up 3 bases and V 8 bases, and 4 bases lay outside the gene matches. The CDR3 is made up of 13 amino acids. CDR3: CASRGQGYTEAFF. The CDR3 DNA reads TGTGCCAGCCGCGGACAGGGGTACACTGAAGCTTTCTTT.

The chain recombines TRBV9 with TRBJ2-5; the D gene is possibly TRBD2 (5 bases). This CDR3 comprises 15 residues. CDR1 is SGDLS, CDR2 YYNGEE, per germline. With 0 bases removed from V and 5 bases from J, the gap between germline ends came to 14 bases. The CDR3 loop reads CASSVEAGRGETQYF. CDR3 DNA: TGTGCCAGCAGCGTAGAAGCTGGTCGAGGGGAGACCCAGTACTTC.

A few counts support this clone. The V call is TRBV6-6, the J call TRBJ1-2; 9 bases are shared with TRBD1. V trimming: 4 bases; J trimming: 6 bases; junction bases outside the gene matches: 6. The CDR3 is 14 residues long. Germline V lookup: CDR1 MNHNY, CDR2 SVGAGI (reference sequence). CDR3 coding DNA: TGTGCCAGCAGTTTAACCAGGACAGGGGATGGCTACACCTTC. This translates into CASSLTRTGDGYTF.

This sequence joins TRBV6-5 and TRBJ2-3, with 11 bases aligning to TRBD2. Losses at the gene ends were 8 bases for V and 3 bases for J; bases not matched to a gene: 4. The germline CDR1 and CDR2 sequences are MNHEY and SVGAGI. The CDR3 is 14 amino acids. In nucleotides, the CDR3 is TGTGCCAGCTTGCTAGCGGGGGGTACAGATACGCAGTATTTT. Translating gives CASLLAGGTDTQYF.

The V call is TRBV4-3, the J call TRBJ1-6, with 7 bases aligning to TRBD1. Germline values: CDR1 LGHNA, CDR2 YSLEER. The CDR3 runs to 18 residues. Trimming took 0 bases from V and 2 from J; bases not matched to a gene: 7. CDR3 in amino acids: CASSQDTDRLTYNSPLHF. DNA of the CDR3: TGCGCCAGCAGCCAAGATACGGACAGGCTCACCTATAATTCACCCCTCCACTTT.

This chain connects TRBV14 to TRBJ2-7; 8 nucleotides align to TRBD1. The CDR3 loop spans 16 amino acids. After removal of 8 bases from V and 3 bases from J, the junction contained 15 bases not matched to a gene. CDR1 and CDR2 from the germline V gene are SGHDN and FVKESK. The CDR3 region is CASRGTGQGRGYEQYF. In nucleotides, the CDR3 is TGTGCCAGCCGGGGAACCGGACAGGGCAGGGGCTACGAGCAGTACTTC. The variable domain in full, completed from reference TRBV14 and TRBJ2-7, reads EAGVTQFPSHSVIEKGQTVTLRCDPISGHDNLYWYRRVMGKEIKFLLHFVKESKQDESGMPNNRFLAERTGGTYSTLKVQPAELEDSGVYFCASRGTGQGRGYEQYFGPGTRLTVT.

The chain is built from TRBV6-2 or TRBV6-3 and TRBJ1-2; the match to TRBD1 covers 8 bases. The CDR3 runs 14 residues. The V and J ends lost 5 bases and 4 bases, in that order; junction bases with no gene match: 6. Germline V gene data show CDR1 as MNHEY and CDR2 as SVGEGT. In DNA form, the CDR3 reads TGTGCCAGCAGTAACGCAGGGGGCGCCTATGGCTACACCTTC. It codes for CASSNAGGAYGYTF.

V usage is TRBV12-3 or TRBV12-4 and J usage is TRBJ1-1; TRBD1 is a possible D gene (6 bases). The V gene lost 6 bases and the J gene lost 5 bases, with 7 bases spanning the gap. The CDR3 contains 11 residues. The CDR3 DNA follows: TGTGCCAGCAGGCAGGGGACTGAAGCTTTCTTT. This gives the protein CASRQGTEAFF.